A selection of T cell receptor beta chains follows, all from one sample in a study of OX40 agonist ivuxolimab in advanced cancers. TCRdb keeps only in-frame clones here, not all; method: immunoSEQ multiplex PCR. Of roughly 80,000 clones detected, 90% appear once; the ten largest clones hold around 0.69%. The input for sequencing was CD4+ or CD8+ T cells sorted from blood, taken in a trial of the OX40 agonist ivuxolimab. These receptors originate from an adult with an advanced solid tumor such as melanoma, head and neck, liver or kidney cancer. The CDR3 runs from the conserved cysteine through the conserved F or W. Each record gives: clone size, J gene, D gene, V gene, CDR3 DNA, CDR3 protein. The D gene is left open where the match is weak. Clone size appears in some rows only: once, few, many, or a class for an expanded clone.

abundance: NA; j_gene: TRBJ1-3; d_gene: NA; v_gene: TRBV9; CDR3nt: TGTGCCAGCAGCCAGACCGGGACGTCCTCTGGAGGAAACACCATATATTTT; CDR3aa: CASSQTGTSSGGNTIYF
abundance: NA; j_gene: TRBJ1-5; d_gene: NA; v_gene: TRBV7-8; CDR3nt: TGTGCCAGCAGCTTTCAGGGATCAAAAACTCAGCCCCAGCATTTT; CDR3aa: CASSFQGSKTQPQHF
abundance: NA; j_gene: TRBJ2-7; d_gene: TRBD1; v_gene: TRBV19; CDR3nt: TGTGCCAGTAGTCCTGGGGTGACAGGGGGCTACGAGCAGTACTTC; CDR3aa: CASSPGVTGGYEQYF
abundance: NA; j_gene: TRBJ1-5; d_gene: TRBD1; v_gene: TRBV7-2; CDR3nt: TGTGCCAGCAGGGGACAGGGGTTTAATCAGCCCCAGCATTTT; CDR3aa: CASRGQGFNQPQHF
abundance: NA; j_gene: TRBJ2-7; d_gene: NA; v_gene: TRBV15; CDR3nt: TGTGCCACCAGCAGAGAAATTAGGTACGAGCAGTACTTC; CDR3aa: CATSREIRYEQYF
abundance: NA; j_gene: TRBJ2-1; d_gene: NA; v_gene: TRBV7-2; CDR3nt: TGTGCCAGCAGCAACAAGACCGGGGGCAATGAGCAGTTCTTC; CDR3aa: CASSNKTGGNEQFF
abundance: NA; j_gene: TRBJ2-6; d_gene: NA; v_gene: TRBV19; CDR3nt: TGTGCCAGTAGTCCCCATACACCTTCCCAGGCTGGGGCCAACGTCCTGACTTTC; CDR3aa: CASSPHTPSQAGANVLTF
abundance: NA; j_gene: TRBJ1-5; d_gene: TRBD1; v_gene: TRBV19; CDR3nt: TGTGCCAGTAGTACTTCGGGACAGGGGGCGCATCAGCCCCAGCATTTT; CDR3aa: CASSTSGQGAHQPQHF
abundance: NA; j_gene: TRBJ2-7; d_gene: TRBD1; v_gene: TRBV2; CDR3nt: TGTGCCAGCAGTACGGCCGGGACAGTGTATTACGAGCAGTACTTC; CDR3aa: CASSTAGTVYYEQYF
abundance: few; j_gene: TRBJ2-7; d_gene: TRBD1; v_gene: TRBV18; CDR3nt: TGTGCCAGCTCACCGGGACAGGGTTACTACGAGCAGTACTTC; CDR3aa: CASSPGQGYYEQYF
abundance: NA; j_gene: TRBJ2-1; d_gene: TRBD2; v_gene: TRBV19; CDR3nt: TGTGCCAGTAGTATCTGGGCGGGAGGTCCTTACAATGAGCAGTTCTTC; CDR3aa: CASSIWAGGPYNEQFF
abundance: NA; j_gene: TRBJ2-6; d_gene: NA; v_gene: TRBV27; CDR3nt: TGTGCCAGCAGTAAAGGGGGGGGGTCTGGGGCCAACGTCCTGACTTTC; CDR3aa: CASSKGGGSGANVLTF
abundance: NA; j_gene: TRBJ2-7; d_gene: NA; v_gene: TRBV6-5; CDR3nt: TGTGCCAGCAGCCTCTGGGTGGGTAGCTCCTACGAGCAGTACTTC; CDR3aa: CASSLWVGSSYEQYF
abundance: NA; j_gene: TRBJ2-2; d_gene: TRBD2; v_gene: TRBV5-6; CDR3nt: TGTGCCAGCAGCTTACCGGGACTAGCGCCGAACACCGGGGAGCTGTTTTTT; CDR3aa: CASSLPGLAPNTGELFF
abundance: few; j_gene: TRBJ2-7; d_gene: NA; v_gene: TRBV25-1; CDR3nt: TGTGCCAGCAGAGAGCGGGACGAGCAGTACTTC; CDR3aa: CASRERDEQYF
abundance: once; j_gene: TRBJ1-2; d_gene: NA; v_gene: TRBV6-5; CDR3nt: TGTGCCAGCAGTAACAGGGTTGGCTACACCTTC; CDR3aa: CASSNRVGYTF
abundance: NA; j_gene: TRBJ1-1; d_gene: NA; v_gene: TRBV6-5; CDR3nt: TGTGCCAGCAGTAACAATGGAGGGTACACTGAAGCTTTCTTT; CDR3aa: CASSNNGGYTEAFF
abundance: NA; j_gene: TRBJ2-5; d_gene: NA; v_gene: TRBV30; CDR3nt: TGTGCCTGGAGTGTAGATTTCAAGGGGGAGACCCAGTACTTC; CDR3aa: CAWSVDFKGETQYF
abundance: NA; j_gene: TRBJ2-5; d_gene: TRBD2; v_gene: TRBV4-3; CDR3nt: TGCGCCAGCAGCGGGGCGGCGGGAGGGGGGGAGACCCAGTACTTC; CDR3aa: CASSGAAGGGETQYF
abundance: once; j_gene: TRBJ2-5; d_gene: TRBD1; v_gene: TRBV2; CDR3nt: TGTGCCAGTGCCGGGACAGAGCAAGAGACCCAGTACTTC; CDR3aa: CASAGTEQETQYF
abundance: NA; j_gene: TRBJ2-7; d_gene: NA; v_gene: TRBV30; CDR3nt: TGTGCCTGGAGTGGGCACTACTACGAGCAGTACTTC; CDR3aa: CAWSGHYYEQYF
abundance: NA; j_gene: TRBJ2-1; d_gene: NA; v_gene: TRBV2; CDR3nt: TGTGCCAGCCTGGAGTATTACAATGAGCAGTTCTTC; CDR3aa: CASLEYYNEQFF
abundance: NA; j_gene: TRBJ2-3; d_gene: NA; v_gene: TRBV15; CDR3nt: TGTGCCACCACGTGGGCTGGTGGCACAGATACGCAGTATTTT; CDR3aa: CATTWAGGTDTQYF
abundance: once; j_gene: TRBJ1-5; d_gene: TRBD1; v_gene: TRBV19; CDR3nt: TGTGCCAGTAGTCCCTGGGACAGGGAGTATCAGCCCCAGCATTTT; CDR3aa: CASSPWDREYQPQHF
abundance: NA; j_gene: TRBJ2-5; d_gene: NA; v_gene: TRBV2; CDR3nt: TGTGCCAGCACCACGGCCCTGAGAGAGACCCAGTACTTC; CDR3aa: CASTTALRETQYF
abundance: few; j_gene: TRBJ2-3; d_gene: TRBD2; v_gene: TRBV7-3; CDR3nt: TGTGCCAGCAGCCTAGGAGTAGCGGGAGATACGCAGTATTTT; CDR3aa: CASSLGVAGDTQYF
abundance: NA; j_gene: TRBJ2-7; d_gene: NA; v_gene: TRBV5-1; CDR3nt: TGCGCCAGCAGCACAGGGAGCTCCTACGAGCAGTACTTC; CDR3aa: CASSTGSSYEQYF
abundance: NA; j_gene: TRBJ1-1; d_gene: NA; v_gene: TRBV2; CDR3nt: TGTGCCAGCAGTCGCCTGAATGCGAACACTGAAGCTTTCTTT; CDR3aa: CASSRLNANTEAFF
abundance: NA; j_gene: TRBJ1-2; d_gene: TRBD1; v_gene: TRBV7-8; CDR3nt: TGTGCCAGCAGCTTAGAAGGGGCAGGGGGGATTAACTATGGCTACACCTTC; CDR3aa: CASSLEGAGGINYGYTF
abundance: NA; j_gene: TRBJ1-2; d_gene: NA; v_gene: TRBV11-3; CDR3nt: TGTGCCAGCAGCCCTGCCAGGGAAGGTGGCTACACCTTC; CDR3aa: CASSPAREGGYTF
abundance: NA; j_gene: TRBJ2-2; d_gene: NA; v_gene: TRBV5-5; CDR3nt: TGTGCCAGCAGCTACAGGGCCGGGGAGCTGTTTTTT; CDR3aa: CASSYRAGELFF
abundance: NA; j_gene: TRBJ1-2; d_gene: NA; v_gene: TRBV5-5; CDR3nt: TGTGCCAGCAGTTTGACGCAGGCGACCTATGGCTACACCTTC; CDR3aa: CASSLTQATYGYTF
abundance: NA; j_gene: TRBJ2-1; d_gene: TRBD2; v_gene: TRBV2; CDR3nt: TGTGCCAGCATGCGGGAGCCTGCCTACAATGAGCAGTTCTTC; CDR3aa: CASMREPAYNEQFF
abundance: NA; j_gene: TRBJ1-3; d_gene: NA; v_gene: TRBV4-3; CDR3nt: TGCGCCAGCAGCCAAACAGACTCTGGAAACACCATATATTTT; CDR3aa: CASSQTDSGNTIYF
abundance: NA; j_gene: TRBJ2-5; d_gene: NA; v_gene: TRBV27; CDR3nt: TGTGCCAGCAGTTTACGGGTGGGGGAGACCCAGTACTTC; CDR3aa: CASSLRVGETQYF
abundance: NA; j_gene: TRBJ2-5; d_gene: NA; v_gene: TRBV25-1; CDR3nt: TGTGCCAGCTACAAAGAGACCCAGTACTTC; CDR3aa: CASYKETQYF
abundance: NA; j_gene: TRBJ2-1; d_gene: TRBD2; v_gene: TRBV5-1; CDR3nt: TGCGCCAGCAGCCCCCGGACTAGCGGGAGGGCCAATGGTGAGCAGTTCTTC; CDR3aa: CASSPRTSGRANGEQFF
abundance: NA; j_gene: TRBJ1-1; d_gene: NA; v_gene: TRBV5-6; CDR3nt: TGTGCCAGCAGCTTTGTGGGCACTGAAGCTTTCTTT; CDR3aa: CASSFVGTEAFF
abundance: NA; j_gene: TRBJ2-7; d_gene: NA; v_gene: TRBV5-1; CDR3nt: TGCGCCAGCAGCTTGGGCAGGGGACCCTACGAGCAGTACTTC; CDR3aa: CASSLGRGPYEQYF
abundance: NA; j_gene: TRBJ2-7; d_gene: TRBD2; v_gene: TRBV19; CDR3nt: TGTGCCAGTAGTGTGACTAGCGGGACCCCCTACGAGCAGTACTTC; CDR3aa: CASSVTSGTPYEQYF
abundance: NA; j_gene: TRBJ1-3; d_gene: NA; v_gene: TRBV7-9; CDR3nt: TGTGCCAGCAGCTTAGTCCAGGGCACTGGAAACACCATATATTTT; CDR3aa: CASSLVQGTGNTIYF
abundance: NA; j_gene: TRBJ2-3; d_gene: NA; v_gene: TRBV19; CDR3nt: TGTGCCAGTACAGTACAGGGGAGGACAGATACGCAGTATTTT; CDR3aa: CASTVQGRTDTQYF
abundance: NA; j_gene: TRBJ2-5; d_gene: NA; v_gene: TRBV7-2; CDR3nt: TGTGCCAGCAGCAGAGGGACGGAAGAGACCCAGTACTTC; CDR3aa: CASSRGTEETQYF
abundance: NA; j_gene: TRBJ2-7; d_gene: NA; v_gene: TRBV21-1; CDR3nt: TGTGCCAGCAGCAACCCCCAGGGTCCCTTGTACGAGCAGTACTTC; CDR3aa: CASSNPQGPLYEQYF
abundance: NA; j_gene: TRBJ2-1; d_gene: TRBD1; v_gene: TRBV9; CDR3nt: TGTGCCAGCAGCGTAGGACAGGGGTACAATGAGCAGTTCTTC; CDR3aa: CASSVGQGYNEQFF
abundance: few; j_gene: TRBJ1-1; d_gene: NA; v_gene: TRBV9; CDR3nt: TGTGCCAGCAGCGTAGCTACGACAGGCCCTGAAGCTTTCTTT; CDR3aa: CASSVATTGPEAFF
abundance: NA; j_gene: TRBJ2-1; d_gene: NA; v_gene: TRBV9; CDR3nt: TGTGCCAGCAACTTTAATAGTGGAGCTCCTGAGCAGTTCTTC; CDR3aa: CASNFNSGAPEQFF
abundance: NA; j_gene: TRBJ2-1; d_gene: NA; v_gene: TRBV4-1; CDR3nt: TGCGCCAGCAGCCAAGGCCGGGCCGTCCAAAAGGATGAGCAGTTCTTC; CDR3aa: CASSQGRAVQKDEQFF
abundance: few; j_gene: TRBJ1-1; d_gene: NA; v_gene: TRBV2; CDR3nt: TGTGCCAGCATGGTGGATGCTGAAGCTTTCTTT; CDR3aa: CASMVDAEAFF
abundance: NA; j_gene: TRBJ2-6; d_gene: NA; v_gene: TRBV5-1; CDR3nt: TGCGCCAGCAGAATGGGGTCTGGGGCCAACGTCCTGACTTTC; CDR3aa: CASRMGSGANVLTF
abundance: NA; j_gene: TRBJ2-3; d_gene: TRBD2; v_gene: TRBV19; CDR3nt: TGTGCCAGTAGTAAATGGACTAGCGGGAGAGGCACAGATACGCAGTATTTT; CDR3aa: CASSKWTSGRGTDTQYF
abundance: NA; j_gene: TRBJ1-1; d_gene: NA; v_gene: TRBV6-1; CDR3nt: TGTGCCAGCATTGACGGATACACTGAAGCTTTCTTT; CDR3aa: CASIDGYTEAFF